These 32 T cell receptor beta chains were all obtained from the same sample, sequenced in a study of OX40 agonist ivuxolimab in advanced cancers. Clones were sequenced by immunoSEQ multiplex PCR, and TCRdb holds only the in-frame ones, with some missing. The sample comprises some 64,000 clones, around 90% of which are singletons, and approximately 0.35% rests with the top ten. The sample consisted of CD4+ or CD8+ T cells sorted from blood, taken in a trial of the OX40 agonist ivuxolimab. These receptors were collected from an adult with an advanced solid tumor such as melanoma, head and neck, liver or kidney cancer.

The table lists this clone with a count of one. The CDR3 DNA reads as TGTGCCAGCAGCCTCGGGACCTACGAGCAGTACTTC. Translating it yields CASSLGTYEQYF. The chain has TRBV5-4 and TRBJ2-7, with D possibly being TRBD2 (5 bases). Germline lookup yields CDR1 SGHNT and CDR2 YYREEE (reference sequence). V lost 4 bases, J lost 2 bases, and 7 bases lay in between. The CDR3 sequence is 12 residues long. Combining the CDR3 with reference TRBV5-4 and TRBJ2-7 gives the whole variable domain ETGVTQSPTHLIKTRGQQVTLRCSSQSGHNTVSWYQQALGQGPQFIFQYYREEENGRGNFPPRFSGLQFPNYSSELNVNALELDDSALYLCASSLGTYEQYFGPGTRLTVT.

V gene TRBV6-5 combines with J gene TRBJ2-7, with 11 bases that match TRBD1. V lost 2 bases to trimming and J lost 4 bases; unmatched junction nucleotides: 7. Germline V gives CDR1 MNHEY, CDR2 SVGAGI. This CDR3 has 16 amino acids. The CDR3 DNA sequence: TGTGCCAGCAGTTACACCGCCGGGACAGGGGGATACGAGCAGTACTTC. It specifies CASSYTAGTGGYEQYF.

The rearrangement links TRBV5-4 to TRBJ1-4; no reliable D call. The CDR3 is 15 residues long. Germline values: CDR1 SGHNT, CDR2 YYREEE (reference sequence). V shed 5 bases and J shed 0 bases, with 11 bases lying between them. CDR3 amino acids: CASSYGRATNEKLFF. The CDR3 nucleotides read TGTGCCAGCAGTTATGGGCGGGCAACTAATGAAAAACTGTTTTTT.

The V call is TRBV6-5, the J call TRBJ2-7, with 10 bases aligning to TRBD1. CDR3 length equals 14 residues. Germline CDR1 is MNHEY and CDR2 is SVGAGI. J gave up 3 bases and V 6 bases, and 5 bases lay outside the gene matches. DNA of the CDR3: TGTGCCAGCAGAACGACAGGGGGCATCTACGAGCAGTACTTC. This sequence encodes CASRTTGGIYEQYF.

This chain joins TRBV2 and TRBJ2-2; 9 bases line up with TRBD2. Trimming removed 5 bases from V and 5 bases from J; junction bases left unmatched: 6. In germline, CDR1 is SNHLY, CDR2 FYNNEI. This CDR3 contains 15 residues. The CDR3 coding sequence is TGTGCCAGCAGTTCGCGGGGGGGACCTACCGGGGAGCTGTTTTTT. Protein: CASSSRGGPTGELFF.

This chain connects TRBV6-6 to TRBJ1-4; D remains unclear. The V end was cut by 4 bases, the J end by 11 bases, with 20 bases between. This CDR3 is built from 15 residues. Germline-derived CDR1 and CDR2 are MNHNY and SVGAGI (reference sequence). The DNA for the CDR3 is TGTGCCAGCAGTTCGTCGACCGGTACAATTAGTAAACTGTTTTTT. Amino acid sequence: CASSSSTGTISKLFF.

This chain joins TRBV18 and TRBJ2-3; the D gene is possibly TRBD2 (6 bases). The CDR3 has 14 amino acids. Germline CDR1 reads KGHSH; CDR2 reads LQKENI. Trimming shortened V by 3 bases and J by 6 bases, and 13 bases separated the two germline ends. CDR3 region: CASSPGPGADTQYF. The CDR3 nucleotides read TGTGCCAGCTCACCGGGACCGGGAGCGGATACGCAGTATTTT.

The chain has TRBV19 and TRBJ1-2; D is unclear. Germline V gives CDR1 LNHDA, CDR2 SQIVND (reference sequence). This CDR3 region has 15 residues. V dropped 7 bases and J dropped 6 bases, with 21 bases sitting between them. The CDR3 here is CASTSLKTNFDGYTF. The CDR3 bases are TGTGCCAGTACCTCACTCAAGACAAACTTTGATGGCTACACCTTC.

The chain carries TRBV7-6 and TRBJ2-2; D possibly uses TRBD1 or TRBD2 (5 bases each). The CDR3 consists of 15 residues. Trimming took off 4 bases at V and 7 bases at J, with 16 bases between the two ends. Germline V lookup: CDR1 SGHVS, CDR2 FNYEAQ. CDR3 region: CASSSSSGDGGELFF. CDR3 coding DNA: TGTGCCAGCAGCTCTTCCTCCGGGGACGGCGGGGAGCTGTTTTTT.

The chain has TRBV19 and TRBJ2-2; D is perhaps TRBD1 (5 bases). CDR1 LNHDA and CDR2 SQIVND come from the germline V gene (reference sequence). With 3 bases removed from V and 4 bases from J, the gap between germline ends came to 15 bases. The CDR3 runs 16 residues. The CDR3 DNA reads TGTGCCAGTAGTATCCGTTCCCAGGGCGGCACCGGGGAGCTGTTTTTT. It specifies CASSIRSQGGTGELFF.

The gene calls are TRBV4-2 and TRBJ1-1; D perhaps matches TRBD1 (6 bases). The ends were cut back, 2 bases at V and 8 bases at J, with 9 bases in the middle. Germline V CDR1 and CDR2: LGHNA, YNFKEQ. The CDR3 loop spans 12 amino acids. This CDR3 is CASSQRGTEAFF. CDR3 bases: TGTGCCAGCAGCCAACGTGGGACAGAAGCTTTCTTT.

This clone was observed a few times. This CDR3 is CASSQGGRTSSGNTIYF. The CDR3 DNA follows: TGCGCCAGCAGCCAGGGCGGGAGAACGAGCTCTGGAAACACCATATATTTT. The chain couples TRBV5-1 to TRBJ1-3; D perhaps matches TRBD1 (5 bases). The CDR3 has 17 amino acids. Between the trimmed V and J ends, which lost 4 bases and 0 bases, there was a span of 17 bases. CDR1 is SGHRS and CDR2 is YFSETQ in the germline V gene.

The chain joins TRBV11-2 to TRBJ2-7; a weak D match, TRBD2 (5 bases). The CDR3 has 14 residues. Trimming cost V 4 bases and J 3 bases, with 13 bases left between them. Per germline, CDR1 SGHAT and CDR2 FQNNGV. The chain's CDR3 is CASSSSGISYEQYF. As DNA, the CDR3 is TGTGCCAGCAGCTCGTCGGGGATAAGCTACGAGCAGTACTTC.

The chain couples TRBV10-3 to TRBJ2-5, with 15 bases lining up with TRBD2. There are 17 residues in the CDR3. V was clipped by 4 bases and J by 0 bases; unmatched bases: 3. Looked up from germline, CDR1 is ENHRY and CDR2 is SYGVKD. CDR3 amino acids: CAISAGTSGGNQETQYF. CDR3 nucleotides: TGTGCCATCAGTGCCGGGACTAGCGGGGGGAACCAAGAGACCCAGTACTTC.

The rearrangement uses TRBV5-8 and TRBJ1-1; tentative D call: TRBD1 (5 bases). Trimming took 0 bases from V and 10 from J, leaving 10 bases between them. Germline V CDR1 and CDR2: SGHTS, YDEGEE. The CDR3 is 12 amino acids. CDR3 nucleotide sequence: TGTGCCAGCAGCTTGGTTCCGGGACGAGCTTTCTTT. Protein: CASSLVPGRAFF.

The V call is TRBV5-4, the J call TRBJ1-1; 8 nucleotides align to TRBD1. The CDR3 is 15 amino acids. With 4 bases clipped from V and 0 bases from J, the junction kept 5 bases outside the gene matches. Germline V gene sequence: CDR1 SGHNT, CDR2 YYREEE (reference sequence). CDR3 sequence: CASSPETGVNTEAFF. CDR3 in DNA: TGTGCCAGCAGCCCTGAGACAGGGGTGAACACTGAAGCTTTCTTT.

The CDR3 here is CASSRLGGGWSYEQYF. In DNA, the CDR3 is TGTGCCAGCAGCCGCCTGGGAGGGGGCTGGTCCTACGAGCAGTACTTC. The V gene is TRBV5-4, the J gene TRBJ2-7; the D gene could be TRBD1 or TRBD2 (7 bases each). Looked up from germline, CDR1 is SGHNT and CDR2 is YYREEE (reference sequence). Trimming took off 4 bases at V and 1 base at J, with 18 bases between the two ends. The CDR3 extends over 16 amino acids.

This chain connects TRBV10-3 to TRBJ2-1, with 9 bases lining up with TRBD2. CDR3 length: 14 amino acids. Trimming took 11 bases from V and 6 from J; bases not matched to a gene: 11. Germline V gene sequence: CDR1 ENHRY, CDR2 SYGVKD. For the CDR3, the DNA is TGTGCCGTATCCGCGGGGGGGCCGCGCAATGAGCAGTTCTTC. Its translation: CAVSAGGPRNEQFF.

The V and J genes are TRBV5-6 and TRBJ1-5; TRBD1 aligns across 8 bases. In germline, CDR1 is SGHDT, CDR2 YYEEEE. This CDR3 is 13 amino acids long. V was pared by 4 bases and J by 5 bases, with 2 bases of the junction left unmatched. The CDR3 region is CASSETGDQPQHF. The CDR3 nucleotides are TGTGCCAGCAGCGAGACAGGGGATCAGCCCCAGCATTTT.

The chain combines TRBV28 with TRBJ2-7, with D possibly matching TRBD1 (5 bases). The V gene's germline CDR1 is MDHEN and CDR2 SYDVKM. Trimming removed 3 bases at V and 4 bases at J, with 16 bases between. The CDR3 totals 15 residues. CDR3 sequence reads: CASSFEAGLLYEQYF. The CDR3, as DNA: TGTGCCAGCAGTTTTGAGGCAGGGCTTCTATACGAGCAGTACTTC. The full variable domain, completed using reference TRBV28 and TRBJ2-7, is DVKVTQSSRYLVKRTGEKVFLECVQDMDHENMFWYRQDPGLGLRLIYFSYDVKMKEKGDIPEGYSVSREKKERFSLILESASTNQTSMYLCASSFEAGLLYEQYFGPGTRLTVT.

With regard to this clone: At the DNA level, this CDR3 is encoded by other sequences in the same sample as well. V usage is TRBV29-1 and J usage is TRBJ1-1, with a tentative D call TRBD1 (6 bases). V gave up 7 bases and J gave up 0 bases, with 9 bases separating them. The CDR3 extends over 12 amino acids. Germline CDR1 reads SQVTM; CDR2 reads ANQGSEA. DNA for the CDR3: TGCAGCGCGGGACATTTGAACACTGAAGCTTTCTTT. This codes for CSAGHLNTEAFF.

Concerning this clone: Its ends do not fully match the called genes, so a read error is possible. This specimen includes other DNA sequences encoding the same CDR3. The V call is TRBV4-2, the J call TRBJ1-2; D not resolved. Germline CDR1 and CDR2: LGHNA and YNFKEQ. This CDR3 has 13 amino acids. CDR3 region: CASSQETLYGYTF. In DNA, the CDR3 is TGTGCCAGCAGCCAAGAGACATTGTATGGCTACACCTTT.

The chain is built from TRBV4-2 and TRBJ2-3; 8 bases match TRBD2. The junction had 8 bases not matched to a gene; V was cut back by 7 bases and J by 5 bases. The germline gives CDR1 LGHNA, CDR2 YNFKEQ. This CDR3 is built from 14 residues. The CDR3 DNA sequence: TGTGCCAGCACCCCGGGGGGGGCCGAAGATACGCAGTATTTT. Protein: CASTPGGAEDTQYF.

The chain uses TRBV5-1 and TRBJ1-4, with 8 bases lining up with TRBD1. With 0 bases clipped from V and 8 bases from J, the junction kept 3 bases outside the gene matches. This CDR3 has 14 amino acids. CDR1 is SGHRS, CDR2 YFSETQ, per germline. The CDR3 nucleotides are TGCGCCAGCAGCTTGGGGACAGGGTACGAAAAACTGTTTTTT. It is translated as CASSLGTGYEKLFF.

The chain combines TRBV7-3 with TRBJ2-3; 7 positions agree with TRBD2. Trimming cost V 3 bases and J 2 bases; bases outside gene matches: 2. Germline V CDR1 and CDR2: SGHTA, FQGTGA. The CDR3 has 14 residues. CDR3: CASSLGGITDTQYF. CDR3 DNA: TGTGCCAGCAGCTTGGGGGGGATCACAGATACGCAGTATTTT.

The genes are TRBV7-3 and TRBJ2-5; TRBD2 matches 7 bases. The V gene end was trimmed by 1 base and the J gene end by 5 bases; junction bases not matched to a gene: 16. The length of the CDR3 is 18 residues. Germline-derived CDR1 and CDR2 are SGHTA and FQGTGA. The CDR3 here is CASSLMGRGRSYRETQYF. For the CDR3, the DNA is TGTGCCAGCAGCTTAATGGGGCGGGGGAGGTCATATAGGGAGACCCAGTACTTC.

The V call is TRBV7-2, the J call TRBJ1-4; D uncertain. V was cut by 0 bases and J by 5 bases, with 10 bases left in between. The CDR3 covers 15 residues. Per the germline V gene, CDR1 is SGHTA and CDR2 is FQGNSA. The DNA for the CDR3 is TGTGCCAGCAGCTTAGCGGGTTCTCGGAATGAAAAACTGTTTTTT. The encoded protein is CASSLAGSRNEKLFF.

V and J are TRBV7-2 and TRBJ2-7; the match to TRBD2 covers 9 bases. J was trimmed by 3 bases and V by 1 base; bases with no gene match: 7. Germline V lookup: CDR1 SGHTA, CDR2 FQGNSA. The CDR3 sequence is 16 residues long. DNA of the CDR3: TGTGCCAGCAGCTTAGTAGTTGCGGGGGGGGACTACGAGCAGTACTTC. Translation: CASSLVVAGGDYEQYF.

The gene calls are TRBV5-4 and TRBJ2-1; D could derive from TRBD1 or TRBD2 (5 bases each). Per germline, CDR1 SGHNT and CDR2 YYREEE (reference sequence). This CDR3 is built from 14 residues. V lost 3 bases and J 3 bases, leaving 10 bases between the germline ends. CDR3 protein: CASSSGRYYNEQFF. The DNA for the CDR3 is TGTGCCAGCAGCTCGGGACGGTACTACAATGAGCAGTTCTTC.

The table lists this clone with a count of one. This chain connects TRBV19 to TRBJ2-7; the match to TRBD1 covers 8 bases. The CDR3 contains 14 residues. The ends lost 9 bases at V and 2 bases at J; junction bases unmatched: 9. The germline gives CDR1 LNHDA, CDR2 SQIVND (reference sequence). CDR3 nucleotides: TGTGCCAGCCGCAGGGGGACAGGACCCTACGAGCAGTACTTC. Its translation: CASRRGTGPYEQYF.

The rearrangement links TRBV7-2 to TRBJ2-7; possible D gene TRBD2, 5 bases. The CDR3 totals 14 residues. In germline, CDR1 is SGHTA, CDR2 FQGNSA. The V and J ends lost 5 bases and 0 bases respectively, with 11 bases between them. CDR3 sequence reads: CASSQDYRSYEQYF. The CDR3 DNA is TGTGCCAGCAGCCAAGACTACCGCTCCTACGAGCAGTACTTC.

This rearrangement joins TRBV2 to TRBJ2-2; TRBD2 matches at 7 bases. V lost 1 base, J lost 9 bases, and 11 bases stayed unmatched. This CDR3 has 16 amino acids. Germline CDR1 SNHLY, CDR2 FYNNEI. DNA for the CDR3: TGTGCCAGCAGTGAAGATAGCGGTTCGGGGGGTAGGGAGCTGTTTTTT. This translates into CASSEDSGSGGRELFF.